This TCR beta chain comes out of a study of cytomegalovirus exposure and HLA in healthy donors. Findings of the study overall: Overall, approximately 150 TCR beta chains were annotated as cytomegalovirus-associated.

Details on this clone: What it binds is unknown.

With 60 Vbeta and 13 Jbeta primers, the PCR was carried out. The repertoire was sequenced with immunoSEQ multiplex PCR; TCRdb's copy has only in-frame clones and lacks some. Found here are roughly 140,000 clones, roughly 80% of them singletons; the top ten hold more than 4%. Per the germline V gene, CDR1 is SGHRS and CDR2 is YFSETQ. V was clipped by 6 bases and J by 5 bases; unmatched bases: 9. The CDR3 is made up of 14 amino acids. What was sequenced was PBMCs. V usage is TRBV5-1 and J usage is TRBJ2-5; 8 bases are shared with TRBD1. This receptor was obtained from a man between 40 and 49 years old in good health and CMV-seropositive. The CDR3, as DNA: TGCGCCAGCAACGGACAGGGCTTCGGGGAGACCCAGTACTTC. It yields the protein CASNGQGFGETQYF. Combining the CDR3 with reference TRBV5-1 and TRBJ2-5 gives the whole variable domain KAGVTQTPRYLIKTRGQQVTLSCSPISGHRSVSWYQQTPGQGLQFLFEYFSETQRNKGNFPGRFSGRQFSNSRSEMNVSTLELGDSALYLCASNGQGFGETQYFGPGTRLLVL.